The present T cell receptor beta chain was sequenced within a study of cytomegalovirus exposure and HLA in healthy donors. Findings and caveats of the study: While the bulk of TCR sequences proved rare, some public TCRs turned up in many donors. Researchers counted about 150 TCR beta chains as cytomegalovirus-associated.

The sample holds a few counts of this clone. The target antigen is unknown. The same CDR3 arises from other DNA sequences in this sample as well. PCR was performed using 60 Vbeta and 13 Jbeta primers. As handled by the study authors: Per a later analysis, the number of unique TCR beta chains was approximately 73 million, of which roughly 9.9 million were shared. This table comes from immunoSEQ multiplex PCR, and its TCRdb copy is limited to in-frame clones, with some not included. V and J calls and clone size are given by that table; D and trimming were obtained from the DNA. The sample yields about 200,000 clones, approximately 80% seen once. This TCR was recovered from a male donor in good health and CMV-seronegative. The sequencing input was PBMCs.

The CDR3 loop is CASSLGQGGEKLFF. The CDR3, as DNA: TGTGCCAGCAGCTTAGGACAGGGAGGAGAAAAACTGTTTTTT. The V and J genes are TRBV7-9 and TRBJ1-4, with 7 bases lining up with TRBD1. Per germline, CDR1 SEHNR and CDR2 FQNEAQ (reference sequence). V dropped 1 base and J dropped 8; count of bases not matched to a gene: 4. The CDR3 is 14 residues long.